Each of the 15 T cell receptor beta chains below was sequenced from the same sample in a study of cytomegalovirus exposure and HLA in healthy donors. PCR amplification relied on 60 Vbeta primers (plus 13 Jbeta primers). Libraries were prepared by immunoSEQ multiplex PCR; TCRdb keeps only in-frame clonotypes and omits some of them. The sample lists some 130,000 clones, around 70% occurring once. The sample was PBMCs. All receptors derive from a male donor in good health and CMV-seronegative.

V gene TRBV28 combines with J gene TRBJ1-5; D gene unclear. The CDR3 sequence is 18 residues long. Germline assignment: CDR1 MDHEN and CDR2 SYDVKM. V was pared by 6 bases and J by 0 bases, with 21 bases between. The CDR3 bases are TGTGCCAGCAGCTTCTCCGGGGAGGAGACTTATAGCAATCAGCCCCAGCATTTT. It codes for CASSFSGEETYSNQPQHF.

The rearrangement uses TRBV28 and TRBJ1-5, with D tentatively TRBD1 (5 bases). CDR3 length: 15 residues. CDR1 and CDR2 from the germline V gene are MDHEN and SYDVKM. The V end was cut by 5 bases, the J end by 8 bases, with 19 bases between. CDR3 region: CASSLRGVGPKPQHF. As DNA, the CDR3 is TGTGCCAGCAGTCTCCGGGGGGTGGGGCCAAAGCCCCAGCATTTT.

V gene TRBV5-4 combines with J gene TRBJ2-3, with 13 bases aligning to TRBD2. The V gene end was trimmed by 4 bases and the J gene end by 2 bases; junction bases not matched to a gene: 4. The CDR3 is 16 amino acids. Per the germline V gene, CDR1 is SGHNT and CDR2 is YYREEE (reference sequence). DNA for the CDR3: TGTGCCAGCAGCACACTAGCGGGAGGGCCCACAGATACGCAGTATTTT. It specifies CASSTLAGGPTDTQYF.

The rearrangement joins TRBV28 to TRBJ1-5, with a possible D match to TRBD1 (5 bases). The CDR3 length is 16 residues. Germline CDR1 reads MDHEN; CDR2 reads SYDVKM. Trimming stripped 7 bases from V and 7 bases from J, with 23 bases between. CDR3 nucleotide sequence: TGTGCCAGCACCGACCCGCGCGGGGGAGGGGAACAGCCCCAGCATTTT. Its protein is CASTDPRGGGEQPQHF.

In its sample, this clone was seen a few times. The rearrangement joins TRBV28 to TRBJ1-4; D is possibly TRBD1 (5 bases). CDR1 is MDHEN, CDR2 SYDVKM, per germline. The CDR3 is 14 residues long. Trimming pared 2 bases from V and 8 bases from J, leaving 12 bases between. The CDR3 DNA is TGTGCCAGCAGTTTAGCAGGGCTAGAGGAAAAACTGTTTTTT. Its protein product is CASSLAGLEEKLFF.

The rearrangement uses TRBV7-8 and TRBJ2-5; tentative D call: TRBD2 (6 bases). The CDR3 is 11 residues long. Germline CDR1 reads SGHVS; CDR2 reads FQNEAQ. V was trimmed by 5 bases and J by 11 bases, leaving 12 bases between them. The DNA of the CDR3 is TGTGCCAGCAGCCTTGGTCGGGAGCAGTACTTC. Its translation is CASSLGREQYF. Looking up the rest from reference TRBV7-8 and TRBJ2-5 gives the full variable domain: GAGVSQSPRYKVAKRGQDVALRCDPISGHVSLFWYQQALGQGPEFLTYFQNEAQLDKSGLPSDRFFAERPEGSVSTLKIQRTQQEDSAVYLCASSLGREQYFGPGTRLLVL.

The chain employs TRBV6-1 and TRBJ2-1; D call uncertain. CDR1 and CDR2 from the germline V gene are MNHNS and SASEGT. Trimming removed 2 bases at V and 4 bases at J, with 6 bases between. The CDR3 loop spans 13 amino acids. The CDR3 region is CASSELIYNEQFF. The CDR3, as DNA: TGTGCCAGCAGTGAACTAATTTACAATGAGCAGTTCTTC.

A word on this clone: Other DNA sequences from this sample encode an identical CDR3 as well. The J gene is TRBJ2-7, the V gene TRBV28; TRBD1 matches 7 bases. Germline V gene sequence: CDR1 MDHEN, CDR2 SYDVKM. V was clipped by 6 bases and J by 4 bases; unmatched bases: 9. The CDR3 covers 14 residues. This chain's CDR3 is CASSLRQGRYEQYF. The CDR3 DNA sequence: TGTGCCAGCAGCCTACGACAGGGAAGATACGAGCAGTACTTC.

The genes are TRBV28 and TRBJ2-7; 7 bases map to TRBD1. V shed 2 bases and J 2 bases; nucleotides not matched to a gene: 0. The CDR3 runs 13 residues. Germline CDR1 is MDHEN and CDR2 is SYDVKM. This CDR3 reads CASSLTGAYEQYF. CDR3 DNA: TGTGCCAGCAGTTTAACAGGGGCCTACGAGCAGTACTTC.

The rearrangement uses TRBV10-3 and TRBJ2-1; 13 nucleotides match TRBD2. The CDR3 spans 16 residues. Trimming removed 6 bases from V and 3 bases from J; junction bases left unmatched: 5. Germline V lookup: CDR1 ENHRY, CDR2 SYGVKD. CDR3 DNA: TGTGCCATCAGCCAGGGACTAGCGGGGCTCTACAATGAGCAGTTCTTC. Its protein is CAISQGLAGLYNEQFF.

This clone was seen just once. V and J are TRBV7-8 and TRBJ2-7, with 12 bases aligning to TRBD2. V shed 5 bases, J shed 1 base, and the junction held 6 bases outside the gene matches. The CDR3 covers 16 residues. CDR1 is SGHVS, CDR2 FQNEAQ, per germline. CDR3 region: CASSAKTSGGSYEQYF. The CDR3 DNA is TGTGCCAGCAGCGCTAAGACTAGCGGGGGTTCCTACGAGCAGTACTTC.

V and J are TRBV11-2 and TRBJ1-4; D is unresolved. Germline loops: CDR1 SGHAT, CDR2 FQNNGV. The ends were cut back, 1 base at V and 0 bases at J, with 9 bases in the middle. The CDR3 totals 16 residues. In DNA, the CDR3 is TGTGCCAGCAGCTTAGTTGGCGGCTCAACTAATGAAAAACTGTTTTTT. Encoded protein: CASSLVGGSTNEKLFF.

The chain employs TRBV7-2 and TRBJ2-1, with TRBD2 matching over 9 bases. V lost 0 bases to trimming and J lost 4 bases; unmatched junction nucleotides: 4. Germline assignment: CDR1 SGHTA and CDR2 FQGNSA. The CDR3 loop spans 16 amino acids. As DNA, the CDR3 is TGTGCCAGCAGCTTAGCTAGCGGGAGTGCGTACAATGAGCAGTTCTTC. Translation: CASSLASGSAYNEQFF.

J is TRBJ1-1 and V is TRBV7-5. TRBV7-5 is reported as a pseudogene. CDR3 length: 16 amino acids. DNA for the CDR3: TGTGCCAGAAGCTTAGCGCTGCGGAAACTAGACACTGAAGCTTTCTTT. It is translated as CARSLALRKLDTEAFF.

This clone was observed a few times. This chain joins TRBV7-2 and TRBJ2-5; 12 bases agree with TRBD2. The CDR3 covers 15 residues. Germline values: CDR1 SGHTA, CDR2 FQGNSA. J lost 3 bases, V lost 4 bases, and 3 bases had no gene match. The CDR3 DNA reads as TGTGCCAGCAGCTCCAGGACTAGCGGGGAAGAGACCCAGTACTTC. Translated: CASSSRTSGEETQYF.